The entry below describes one T cell receptor (beta chain). This clonotype came up a few times. What antigen it recognizes has not been identified. There are no base qualities to consult, and no much larger clone falls within one base. Sequences DFQATT (CDR1) and SNEGSKA (CDR2) are obtained from the germline V gene (reference sequence). Inclusive of the bounding cysteine and phenylalanine, the CDR3 is 14 residues long. Solely the CDR3 DNA is kept, with 42 bases framed from the first base. The trim is 0 bases for V and 0 bases for J, with a gap of 8 bases between the germline ends. The library was made by 5' RACE. Sequencing took place on an Illumina HiSeq 2000. Template switching added a universal primer binding site, and the final cDNA carried a unique molecular identifier that allowed TCR cDNA molecules to be counted accurately. Specific primers in the conserved constant-segment region were used to synthesize first-strand cDNA for the TCR alpha and beta chains. Each cDNA library was double barcoded, with a SMART-Mk sample barcode plus Illumina barcodes, to control for contamination. TruSeq adapter sequences along with Illumina sample barcodes were introduced in two successive PCR steps. TCR alpha and beta cDNA libraries were sequenced on the Illumina HiSeq platform with custom primers. The authors' analysis ran thus. MiGEC was used to process raw reads and extract unique molecular identifiers, and MiXCR was used to find CDR3 positions. For each individual, recombination models were inferred using an EM algorithm with the repgenHMM and IGoR tools. The tcR package in R was used for shared clonotype analysis, with sharing normalized by the product of cloneset sizes. Out-of-frame nonproductive sequences were analyzed to study raw recombination free of thymic and clonal selection effects. The public sequencing data were trimmed at Q25 with fastp and processed into clonotypes with MiXCR by TCRdb, which kept only in-frame beta chains. Records with the same CDR3 protein are collapsed into one entry carrying the most frequent genes and DNA. These V and J calls rely on TCRdb rather than the paper's analysis. The sample table contains about 520,000 distinct CDR3 sequences; only one count was recorded for approximately 22% of them. The ten largest clones represent around 1% of the sample.

The record originates from a study of identical twins listed by TCRdb under 2016. About the full investigation: To test whether fetal clonotypes persist, the study used deep sequencing on TCR alpha and beta repertoires from monozygotic twins, unrelated adults of various ages, and cord blood. To rule out contamination, replicate twin experiments were performed at different times with different library preparation protocols.

Overall study results and their limits: Zero-insertion analyses could be partly confounded by invariant T cells such as MAIT and iNKT, though diverse VJ usage argued against such confounding for most clonotypes. Abundant cord blood beta clonotypes had fewer insertions, young adult naive repertoires showed a similar but weaker trend, and memory repertoires showed no such trend. The excess sharing between twins in beta out-of-frame sequences was weaker because fewer shared sequences reduced the signal-to-noise ratio. Compared with coincidental sharing between unrelated individuals, out-of-frame TCR alpha sequences shared between twins had an excess of sequences with low generation probability. Out-of-frame TCR alpha sharing in monozygotic twins was systematically underestimated by recombination models, whereas sharing between unrelated individuals was in agreement with the recombination models. Because the same donors could not be followed over many years, the conclusions relied on cross-sectional statistical analysis.

Every donor was a healthy Caucasian. Three pairs of female monozygotic twins, all aged about 18 to 30 years, made up the twin cohort. Positive isolation kits from Invitrogen were used to isolate CD4+ and CD8+ T cell populations. The data were also submitted as part of a second study, on T cells expressing NK-cell markers. The second source states: Three sorted T-cell subsets (CD3+CD56+NKG2C+, CD3+CD56+NKG2C- and CD3+CD56-NKG2C+) from roughly eight donors had their TCR beta-chain repertoires profiled. Seven of the eight sequenced donors were HCMV-seropositive and one was HCMV-seronegative. In several experiments an anti-gammadeltaTCR antibody was added to restrict sorting to alphabetaTCR-expressing T cells. For several donors, the dominant CD3+CD56+NKG2C+ clonotypes were among the top 10 CD8+ clonotypes and accounted for roughly 1.0-7.5% of CD8+ T cells. Those dominant clonotypes were again the most abundant among CD3+CD56-NKG2C+ cells in a few donors, at roughly 28.3-65%. Whether the expanded NKG2C-expressing T cell clones were specific for HCMV antigens remained unclear. Randomly selected healthy volunteers, three men and five women, were used as the eight sequenced donors. A commercial ELISA kit detecting HCMV-specific IgG in serum was used to determine HCMV serostatus. Reads were demultiplexed and grouped by UMI with MIGEC, and clonotypes were assembled and quantified with MiTCR. To exclude erroneous sequences, only TCR cDNA sequences supported by at least two reads were retained. The tcR package was used for downstream repertoire analysis, and clonotypes were matched between fractions using CDR3 nucleotide sequence together with V segment. VDJmatch was used to annotate antigen specificity against VDJdb, with one amino acid substitution in CDR3 allowed.

The rearranged chain carries TRBV20-1 and TRBJ1-1, with the D gene not confidently named. This sequence originates from a woman between 18 and 30 years old in good health. Sequencing was carried out using CD4+ T cells sorted from blood. The CDR3 is CSARDRAMNTEAFF. The DNA sequence is given as TGCAGTGCTAGAGATCGGGCGATGAACACTGAAGCTTTCTTT.